One TCR beta chain is described in this entry. The sample comes from a study of T cell changes during pregnancy in multiple sclerosis. With 4 bases removed from V and 5 bases from J, the gap between germline ends came to 8 bases. The CDR3 is made up of 11 amino acids. The germline CDR1 and CDR2 sequences are DFQATT and SNEGSKA (reference sequence). This table comes from immunoSEQ multiplex PCR, and its TCRdb copy is limited to in-frame clones, with some not included. The sample contains about 97,000 clones, about 91% of which appear only once. Material: peripheral blood, obtained in the second trimester of pregnancy. The source of this sequence is a female donor with multiple sclerosis, enrolled in a pregnancy study. The rearrangement links TRBV20-1 to TRBJ2-5, with unresolved D. The CDR3 protein is CSATELETQYF. The CDR3 DNA is TGCAGTGCTACCGAGTTGGAGACCCAGTACTTC.